These 21 T cell receptor beta chains came from one sample sequenced in a study of blood T cell repertoires in COVID-19. Measured with immunoSEQ multiplex PCR; TCRdb has only the in-frame clones, and not every one. The data show 130,000 to 150,000 clones, with around 90% seen just once and 0.8% to 0.95% held by the top ten. The sequencing input was peripheral blood. These TCRs come from a woman aged 45 to 65 with acute or convalescent COVID-19.

This chain links TRBV6-2 or TRBV6-3 with TRBJ2-4, with 7 positions matching TRBD1. Trimming at V came to 6 bases and at J to 8 bases, leaving 13 bases not matched to a gene. The CDR3 contains 15 residues. Germline CDR1 is MNHEY and CDR2 is SVGEGT. In DNA form, the CDR3 reads TGTGCCAGCAGCCGAGGAGCGCCAGGGACAGACATTCAGTACTTC. It specifies CASSRGAPGTDIQYF.

This clone was counted only a few times. V usage is TRBV7-9 and J usage is TRBJ2-3, with 9 bases lining up with TRBD2. V was pared by 1 base and J by 2 bases, with 4 bases of the junction left unmatched. The length of the CDR3 is 16 residues. The V gene's germline CDR1 is SEHNR and CDR2 FQNEAQ (reference sequence). The CDR3 DNA is TGTGCCAGCAGCTTAGGGGTAGCGGGGGACACAGATACGCAGTATTTT. It codes for CASSLGVAGDTDTQYF.

The V gene is TRBV6-1, the J gene TRBJ1-1; perhaps TRBD1 as D (5 bases). The CDR3 totals 13 residues. V lost 2 bases to trimming and J lost 3 bases, with 7 bases between them. Germline-derived CDR1 and CDR2 are MNHNS and SASEGT. The CDR3 DNA follows: TGTGCCAGCAGTGAATTGGGGCACACTGAAGCTTTCTTT. Translating gives CASSELGHTEAFF.

The V call is TRBV19, the J call TRBJ1-2; the D gene is possibly TRBD1 (6 bases). Trimming removed 6 bases from V and 10 bases from J, with 15 bases in between. There are 12 residues in the CDR3. Germline CDR1 is LNHDA and CDR2 is SQIVND (reference sequence). Here the CDR3 DNA reads TGTGCCAGTAGCCGAGGACAGCCCCCCTACACCTTC. It encodes CASSRGQPPYTF.

The chain employs TRBV18 and TRBJ1-2, with TRBD1 identical over 8 bases. Germline assignment: CDR1 KGHSH and CDR2 LQKENI. This CDR3 region has 14 residues. J gave up 6 bases and V 2 bases, and 5 bases lay outside the gene matches. The CDR3 DNA sequence: TGTGCCAGCTCACCATCGGACAGGGAGGATGGCTACACCTTC. It translates to CASSPSDREDGYTF.

The genes are TRBV4-2 and TRBJ1-5; 7 bases match TRBD1. The germline V gene encodes CDR1 LGHNA and CDR2 YNFKEQ. J was trimmed by 4 bases and V by 6 bases; bases with no gene match: 3. CDR3 size: 13 residues. DNA for the CDR3: TGTGCCAGCAGTACAGGGGAAAATCAGCCCCAGCATTTT. Protein product: CASSTGENQPQHF.

V and J are TRBV19 and TRBJ1-1; D is undetermined. Trimming removed 4 bases from V and 0 bases from J, with 6 bases in between. CDR3 size: 13 residues. Germline V gene sequence: CDR1 LNHDA, CDR2 SQIVND (reference sequence). The CDR3 here is CASSSSVNTEAFF. The CDR3 DNA sequence: TGTGCCAGTAGTAGTTCCGTGAACACTGAAGCTTTCTTT.

The chain recombines TRBV10-3 with TRBJ2-1; 9 nucleotides match TRBD2. After removal of 3 bases from V and 5 bases from J, the junction contained 5 bases not matched to a gene. CDR3 size: 15 residues. Germline CDR1 and CDR2: ENHRY and SYGVKD. The CDR3 loop is CAISDRLAGNNEQFF. The CDR3 DNA is TGTGCCATCAGTGATAGGCTAGCGGGGAACAATGAGCAGTTCTTC.

CDR3 protein: CASSGTSGNYEQYF. CDR3 bases: TGCGCCAGCAGTGGGACTAGCGGGAACTACGAGCAGTACTTC. The chain carries TRBV5-1 and TRBJ2-7, with TRBD2 matching over 13 bases. Trimming at V came to 5 bases and at J to 3 bases, leaving 2 bases not matched to a gene. The CDR3 spans 14 residues. CDR1 SGHRS and CDR2 YFSETQ come from the germline V gene.

The CDR3 reads CASSLIGRARATNEKLFF. The CDR3 DNA reads TGTGCCAGCAGTTTAATCGGAAGGGCCAGGGCAACTAATGAAAAACTGTTTTTT. This chain joins TRBV28 and TRBJ1-4, with D perhaps matching TRBD1 (5 bases). Germline V CDR1 and CDR2: MDHEN, SYDVKM. The CDR3 runs 18 residues. V gave up 2 bases and J gave up 0 bases, with 16 bases separating them.

V is TRBV3-1 (or the pseudogene TRBV3-2) and J is TRBJ2-5; 9 positions agree with TRBD2. The germline V gene has CDR1 LGHDT and CDR2 YNNKEL (reference sequence). V shed 3 bases, J shed 1 base, and the junction held 9 bases outside the gene matches. This CDR3 has 17 residues. The CDR3 DNA sequence: TGTGCCAGCAGCCAGCCCCGTAGCGGGGGTTCCCAAGAGACCCAGTACTTC. The encoded protein is CASSQPRSGGSQETQYF.

The chain joins TRBV5-1 to TRBJ2-1; 7 positions agree with TRBD2. V was pared by 4 bases and J by 6 bases, with 7 bases of the junction left unmatched. CDR1 and CDR2 from the germline V gene are SGHRS and YFSETQ. The CDR3 length is 14 residues. The CDR3 region is CASSPGTIFNEQFF. The CDR3 region has the DNA TGCGCCAGCAGCCCAGGGACTATATTCAATGAGCAGTTCTTC.

The gene calls are TRBV21-1 and TRBJ2-7; the table gives TRBD1 as D, unverified against the DNA. TRBV21-1 is tagged as a pseudogene. This CDR3 has 14 amino acids. CDR3 region: CASSTQPPSLEQYF. The CDR3 DNA reads TGTGCCAGCAGCACACAGCCTCCTTCCCTGGAGCAGTACTTC.

The chain carries TRBV5-1 and TRBJ1-1; TRBD1 matches 8 bases. Germline CDR1 reads SGHRS; CDR2 reads YFSETQ. The CDR3 extends over 15 amino acids. With 3 bases clipped from V and 5 bases from J, the junction kept 9 bases outside the gene matches. The CDR3 nucleotides are TGCGCCAGCAGCTCTACAGACAGGGGAGGTACTGAAGCTTTCTTT. Translated: CASSSTDRGGTEAFF.

This chain links TRBV7-6 with TRBJ2-5; weak D call: TRBD2 (5 bases). Trimming shortened V by 3 bases and J by 0 bases, and 14 bases separated the two germline ends. The CDR3 runs 16 residues. Germline loops: CDR1 SGHVS, CDR2 FNYEAQ. The CDR3 DNA sequence: TGTGCCAGCAGCTTTGGGCGGGCCGTATACCAAGAGACCCAGTACTTC. Translated, it gives CASSFGRAVYQETQYF. Together with reference TRBV7-6 and TRBJ2-5, the CDR3 gives the full variable domain: GAGVSQSPRYKVTKRGQDVALRCDPISGHVSLYWYRQALGQGPEFLTYFNYEAQQDKSGLPNDRFSAERPEGSISTLTIQRTEQRDSAMYRCASSFGRAVYQETQYFGPGTRLLVL.

V and J are TRBV6-6 and TRBJ2-7, with D tentatively TRBD2 (5 bases). There are 13 residues in the CDR3. The V end lost 4 bases, the J end lost 5 bases, and 12 bases lay between the germline ends. Germline CDR1 MNHNY, CDR2 SVGAGI (reference sequence). The CDR3 sequence is CASSLASIHEQYF. The CDR3 DNA follows: TGTGCCAGCAGTTTGGCTAGCATACACGAGCAGTACTTC.

This clone appeared once. V gene TRBV11-3 combines with J gene TRBJ2-1, with 8 bases matching TRBD2. V dropped 4 bases and J dropped 5; count of bases not matched to a gene: 4. The germline V gene has CDR1 SGHNT and CDR2 YENEEA. The CDR3 extends over 14 amino acids. DNA for the CDR3: TGTGCCAGCAGCTCCCGGGGGGGTAACAATGAGCAGTTCTTC. Encoded protein: CASSSRGGNNEQFF.

The chain uses TRBV20-1 and TRBJ2-5, with 7 positions matching TRBD1. The CDR3 is made up of 16 amino acids. From germline, CDR1 is DFQATT and CDR2 SNEGSKA (reference sequence). Unmatched junction bases numbered 15, after V lost 3 bases and J lost 5 bases. This CDR3 reads CSASRPGTVNGETQYF. In DNA form, the CDR3 reads TGCAGTGCTAGTAGGCCCGGGACAGTCAACGGGGAGACCCAGTACTTC.

Here the CDR3 DNA reads TGTGCCAGCAGCGTAGCCGGGGGAGGGCGGTACGAGCAGTACTTC. Protein product: CASSVAGGGRYEQYF. V is TRBV9 and J is TRBJ2-7, with 7 bases aligning to TRBD2. Losses at the gene ends were 0 bases for V and 4 bases for J; bases not matched to a gene: 7. Germline CDR1 is SGDLS and CDR2 is YYNGEE. The CDR3 is 15 amino acids.

The chain combines TRBV7-6 with TRBJ2-7; 7 bases map to TRBD1. V shed 2 bases, J shed 2 bases, and the junction held 6 bases outside the gene matches. Looked up from germline, CDR1 is SGHVS and CDR2 is FNYEAQ. The CDR3 is 15 amino acids. CDR3 nucleotides: TGTGCCAGCAGCTTAAGGTACAGGGGAGCCTACGAGCAGTACTTC. It specifies CASSLRYRGAYEQYF.

This clone was detected only once. The CDR3 DNA sequence: TGTGCCAGCAGTGAGGAGGGGATCGAGCAGTACTTC. Protein: CASSEEGIEQYF. The rearrangement uses TRBV6-1 and TRBJ2-7; the D gene is possibly TRBD2 (6 bases). The CDR3 has 12 residues. In germline, CDR1 is MNHNS, CDR2 SASEGT. Trimming shortened V by 3 bases and J by 6 bases, and 9 bases separated the two germline ends.